This T cell receptor (beta chain) was sequenced for a study of cytomegalovirus exposure and HLA in healthy donors. With 60 Vbeta and 13 Jbeta primers, the PCR was carried out. Generated by immunoSEQ multiplex PCR, the TCRdb table keeps only in-frame clones and is missing some. The sample consists of more than 95,000 clones, approximately 79% of them appearing once. CDR1 SGHRS and CDR2 YFSETQ come from the germline V gene. This CDR3 contains 15 residues. Trimming took off 1 base at V and 2 bases at J, with 9 bases between the two ends. As concerns this clone: The antigen remains undetermined.

Broader study findings: Sequencing likely generated an artifact that appeared as a cluster of highly shared sequence variants.

The chain links TRBV5-1 to TRBJ2-2; D perhaps matches TRBD1 (6 bases). Input material: PBMCs. The TCR sequence derives from a young man in good health and CMV-seropositive. CDR3 loop: CASSLTQGNTGELFF. CDR3 nucleotide sequence: TGCGCCAGCAGCTTGACACAGGGTAACACCGGGGAGCTGTTTTTT. Drawing the rest from reference TRBV5-1 and TRBJ2-2, the complete variable domain is KAGVTQTPRYLIKTRGQQVTLSCSPISGHRSVSWYQQTPGQGLQFLFEYFSETQRNKGNFPGRFSGRQFSNSRSEMNVSTLELGDSALYLCASSLTQGNTGELFFGEGSRLTVL.